This T cell receptor beta chain was identified in a study of blood T cells in healthy people across ages. Overall study findings and caveats: Roughly linear age-related decline in beta diversity appeared, significant by age about 37.

Turning to this clonotype: Its antigen is unidentified.

The germline V and J ends were trimmed by 2 bases and 0 bases, with 8 bases remaining between them. Germline V gene lookup returns CDR1 MDHEN and CDR2 SYDVKM. The CDR3 totals 15 residues. Primed by a sample-barcoded 5' primer and a J-beta primer mix, a second PCR proceeded for 7 to 11 cycles. Individual samples furnished no less than 3 million CDR3-containing paired-end reads apiece. TCRdb fed the 5' RACE reads into MiXCR, producing one record per CDR3 protein. The data hold more than 650,000 distinct CDR3 sequences, with about a fifth observed a single time. PBMCs, at least 6.5 million per sample, were isolated. Per individual sample, total RNA of at least 5 micrograms was extracted.

Input material: blood. V and J are TRBV28 and TRBJ2-1; D perhaps matches TRBD1 (5 bases). The source of this sequence is a man in his 70s in good health. The CDR3 loop reads CASSLPTGSYNEQFF. In DNA, the CDR3 is TGTGCCAGCAGTTTACCTACAGGCTCCTACAATGAGCAGTTCTTC.